The present entry profiles one T cell receptor (beta chain) with its context. What it recognizes is unknown. The entry originates in a study of T cell clusters in autoimmune cytopenias. Roughly 40,000 genome equivalents of blood DNA were amplified for TRB. Study-level findings and limits: Physiological T cell clusters of healthy donors were apparently absent in primary autoimmune cytopenia patients. TRB repertoire shifts in secondary cytopenia and chronic lymphocytic leukemia mostly reflected lymphoma, not autoimmunity.

Looked up from germline, CDR1 is SGHRS and CDR2 is YFSETQ. The CDR3 consists of 14 residues. One tube held mixed TRB-A and TRB-B primer pools for touch-down PCR. TCRdb reworked the multiplex PCR reads into one entry per CDR3 protein, no DNA. In total, the table holds about 8,400 distinct CDR3 sequences. Specimen: peripheral blood. This TCR came from a human donor with an autoimmune cytopenia or autoimmune hepatitis (not recorded which). This chain links TRBV5-1 with TRBJ2-2; TCRdb's D call, TRBD1, is unchecked because there is no DNA. This CDR3 is CASTGTVNTGELFF.